This TCR beta chain was recovered during a study of blood T cell repertoires in COVID-19. Germline V gene data show CDR1 as MNHEY and CDR2 as SVGEGT. The CDR3 is 15 residues long. Between the trimmed V and J ends, which lost 0 bases and 6 bases, there was a span of 12 bases. The data were produced by immunoSEQ multiplex PCR, yet TCRdb's version contains in-frame clones alone and is incomplete. The table shows fewer than 200,000 clones, with 80% to 85% occurring only once. The clonotype was recovered from a man aged 65 to 85 with active or convalescent COVID-19. The V and J genes are TRBV6-2 or TRBV6-3 and TRBJ2-1, with D unclear. The specimen sequenced was peripheral blood. CDR3 DNA: TGTGCCAGCAGTTACTCGATGGTAGCCGCCAATGAGCAGTTCTTC. It codes for CASSYSMVAANEQFF.